This TCR beta chain is drawn from a study of human T cells and chemical hapten exposure. CDR3 length: 12 amino acids. The V end lost 6 bases, the J end lost 5 bases, and 10 bases lay between the germline ends. Time point denoted: patch test 1, 2 weeks after DPC sensitization. Described treatment: therapeutic diphenylcyclopropenone sensitization with weekly scalp DPC. Sample donors consisted of patients with alopecia, aged 18 to 70 years, who were suitable for DPC. Study processing details: Sample TCR counts, which ranged from about 23,224 to 750,000, had a median of approximately 94,000. Each CDR3 protein gets one entry after TCRdb re-called the RACE reads with MiXCR. These V and J calls are TCRdb output, not the study's own analysis. The sample lists under 120,000 distinct CDR3 sequences; more than 9.5% were seen once.

The V gene is TRBV12-3 or TRBV12-4, the J gene TRBJ2-5; D possibly corresponds to TRBD1 (6 bases). The sequence was obtained from a woman in her thirties or forties with alopecia areata. Some clones in this sample may be carry-over from other donors' samples. Sequenced material: whole blood, taken in connection with sensitization to the hapten diphenylcyclopropenone (DPC). The CDR3 is CASSMTGETQYF. The CDR3, as DNA: TGTGCCAGCAGCATGACAGGCGAGACCCAGTACTTC.